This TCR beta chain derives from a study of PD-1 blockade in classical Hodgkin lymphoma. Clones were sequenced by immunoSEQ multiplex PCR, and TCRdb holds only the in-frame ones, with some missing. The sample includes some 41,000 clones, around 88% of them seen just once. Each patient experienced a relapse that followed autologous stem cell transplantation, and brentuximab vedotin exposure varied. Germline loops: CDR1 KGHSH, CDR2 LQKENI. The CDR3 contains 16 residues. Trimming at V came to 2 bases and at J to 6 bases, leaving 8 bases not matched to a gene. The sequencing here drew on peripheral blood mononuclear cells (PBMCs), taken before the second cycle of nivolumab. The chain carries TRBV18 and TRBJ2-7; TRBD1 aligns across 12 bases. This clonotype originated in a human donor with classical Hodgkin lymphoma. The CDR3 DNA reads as TGTGCCAGCTCACCAACGGGACAGGGGGCTAGAAGCGAGCAGTACTTC. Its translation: CASSPTGQGARSEQYF. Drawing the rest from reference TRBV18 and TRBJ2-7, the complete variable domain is NAGVMQNPRHLVRRRGQEARLRCSPMKGHSHVYWYRQLPEEGLKFMVYLQKENIIDESGMPKERFSAEFPKEGPSILRIQQVVRGDSAAYFCASSPTGQGARSEQYFGPGTRLTVT.